This TCR beta chain was obtained from a study of tissue T cells after allogeneic stem cell transplantation. Across the whole study: Tissue samples with histologically apparent lymphocytes on H&E review were prioritized for sequencing.

J lost 1 base, V lost 6 bases, and 9 bases had no gene match. Germline V CDR1 and CDR2: MNHEY, SVGEGT. This CDR3 has 17 amino acids. This clone occurred once. Measured with immunoSEQ multiplex PCR; TCRdb has only the in-frame clones, and not every one. The sample consists of 20,000 to 25,000 clones, around four fifths of them appearing once. This clonotype was obtained from a female donor at least 60 years old with lung cancer. The specimen was tissue from the ileum, collected at autopsy. V and J are TRBV6-2 or TRBV6-3 and TRBJ2-3; 11 bases agree with TRBD2. The CDR3 is CASSRLRLAGRTDTQYF. CDR3 in DNA: TGTGCCAGCAGCAGACTGAGACTAGCGGGGCGCACAGATACGCAGTATTTT.